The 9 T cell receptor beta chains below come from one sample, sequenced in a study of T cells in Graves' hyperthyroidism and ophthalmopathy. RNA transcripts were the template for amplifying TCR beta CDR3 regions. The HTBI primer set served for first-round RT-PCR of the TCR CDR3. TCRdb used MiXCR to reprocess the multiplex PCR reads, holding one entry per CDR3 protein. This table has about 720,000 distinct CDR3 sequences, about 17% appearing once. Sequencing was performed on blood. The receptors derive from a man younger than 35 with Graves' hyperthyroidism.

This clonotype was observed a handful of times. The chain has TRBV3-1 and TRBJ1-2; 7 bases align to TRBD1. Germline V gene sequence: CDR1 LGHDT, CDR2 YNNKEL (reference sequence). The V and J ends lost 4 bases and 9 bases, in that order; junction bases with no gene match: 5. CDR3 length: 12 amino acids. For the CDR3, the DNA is TGTGCCAGCAGCCCACGACAGGGAAGCTACACCTTC. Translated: CASSPRQGSYTF.

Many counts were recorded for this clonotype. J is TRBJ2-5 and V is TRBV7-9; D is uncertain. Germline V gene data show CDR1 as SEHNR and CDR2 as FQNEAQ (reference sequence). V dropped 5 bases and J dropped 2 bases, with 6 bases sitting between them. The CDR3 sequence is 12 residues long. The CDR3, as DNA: TGTGCCAGCAGCATCCGACAAGAGACCCAGTACTTC. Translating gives CASSIRQETQYF. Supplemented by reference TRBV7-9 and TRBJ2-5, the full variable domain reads DTGVSQNPRHKITKRGQNVTFRCDPISEHNRLYWYRQTLGQGPEFLTYFQNEAQLEKSRLLSDRFSAERPKGSFSTLEIQRTEQGDSAMYLCASSIRQETQYFGPGTRLLVL.

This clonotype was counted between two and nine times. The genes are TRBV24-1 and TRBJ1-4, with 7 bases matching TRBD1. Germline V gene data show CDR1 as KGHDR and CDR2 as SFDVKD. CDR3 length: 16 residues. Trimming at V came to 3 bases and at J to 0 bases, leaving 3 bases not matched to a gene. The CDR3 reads CATSDGTAATNEKLFF. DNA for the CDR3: TGTGCCACCAGTGATGGGACAGCAGCAACTAATGAAAAACTGTTTTTT.

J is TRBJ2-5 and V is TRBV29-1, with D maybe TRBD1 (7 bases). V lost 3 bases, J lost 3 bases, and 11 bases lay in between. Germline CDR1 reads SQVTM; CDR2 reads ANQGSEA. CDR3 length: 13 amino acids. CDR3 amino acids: CSVDDREEETQYF. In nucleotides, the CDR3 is TGCAGCGTTGATGACAGGGAGGAAGAGACCCAGTACTTC.

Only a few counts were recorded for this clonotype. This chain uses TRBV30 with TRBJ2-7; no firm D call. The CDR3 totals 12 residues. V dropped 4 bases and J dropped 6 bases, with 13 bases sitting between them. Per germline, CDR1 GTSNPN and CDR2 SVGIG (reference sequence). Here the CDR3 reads CAWNPRGGEQYF. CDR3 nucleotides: TGTGCCTGGAACCCCCGAGGTGGCGAGCAGTACTTC.

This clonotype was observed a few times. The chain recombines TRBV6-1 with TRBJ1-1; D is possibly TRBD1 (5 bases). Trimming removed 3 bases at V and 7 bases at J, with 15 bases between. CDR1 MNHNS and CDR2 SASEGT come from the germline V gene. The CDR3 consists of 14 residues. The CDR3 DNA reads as TGTGCCAGCAGTGACTCGCCAGGGACGCGTGAAGCTTTCTTT. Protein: CASSDSPGTREAFF.

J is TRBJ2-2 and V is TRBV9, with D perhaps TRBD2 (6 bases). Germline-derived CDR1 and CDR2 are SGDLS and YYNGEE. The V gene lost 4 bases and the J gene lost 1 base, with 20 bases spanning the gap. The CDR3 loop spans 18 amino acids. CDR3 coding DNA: TGTGCCAGCAGCCACAACCCTGGATCGGGAGTGAACACCGGGGAGCTGTTTTTT. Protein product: CASSHNPGSGVNTGELFF.

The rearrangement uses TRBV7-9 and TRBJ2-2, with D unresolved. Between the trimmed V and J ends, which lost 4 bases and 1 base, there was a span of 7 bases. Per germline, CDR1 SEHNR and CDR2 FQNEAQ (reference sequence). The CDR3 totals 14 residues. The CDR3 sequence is CASSSYENTGELFF. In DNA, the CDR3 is TGTGCCAGCAGCTCCTATGAGAACACCGGGGAGCTGTTTTTT.

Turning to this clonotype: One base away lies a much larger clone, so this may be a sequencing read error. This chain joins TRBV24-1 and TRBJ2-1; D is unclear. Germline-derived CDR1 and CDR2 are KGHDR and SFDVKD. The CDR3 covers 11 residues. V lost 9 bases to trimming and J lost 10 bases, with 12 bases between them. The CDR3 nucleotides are TGTGCCACCGAATTGAATGACGAGCAGTTCTTC. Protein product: CATELNDEQFF.